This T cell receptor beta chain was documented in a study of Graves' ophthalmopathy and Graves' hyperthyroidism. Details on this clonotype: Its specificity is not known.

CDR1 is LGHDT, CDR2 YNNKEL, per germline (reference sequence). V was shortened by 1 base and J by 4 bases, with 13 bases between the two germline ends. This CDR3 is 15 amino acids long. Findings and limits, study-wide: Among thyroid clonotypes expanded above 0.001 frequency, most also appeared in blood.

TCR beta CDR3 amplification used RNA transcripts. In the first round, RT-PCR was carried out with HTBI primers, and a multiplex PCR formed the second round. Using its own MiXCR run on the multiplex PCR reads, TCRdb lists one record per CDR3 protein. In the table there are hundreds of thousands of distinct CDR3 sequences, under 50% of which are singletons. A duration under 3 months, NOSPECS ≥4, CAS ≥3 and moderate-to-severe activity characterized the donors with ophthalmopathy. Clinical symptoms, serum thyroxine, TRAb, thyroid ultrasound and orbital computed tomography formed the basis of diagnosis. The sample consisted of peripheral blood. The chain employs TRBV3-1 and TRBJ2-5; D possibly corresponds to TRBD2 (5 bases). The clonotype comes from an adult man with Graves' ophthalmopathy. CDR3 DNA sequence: TGTGCCAGCAGCCAAGGCGGGCGGGTACGAGAGACCCAGTACTTC. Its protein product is CASSQGGRVRETQYF.